The next 18 T cell receptor beta chains were all read from a single sample in a study of response to subunit inactivated influenza vaccine. TCRdb processed the RT-PCR reads anew with MiXCR; each CDR3 protein has one entry. The sample comprises about 310,000 distinct CDR3 sequences, about 20% of which are singletons, and 10% to 13% rests with the top ten. The input for sequencing was PBMCs from blood, taken about 20 months after vaccination. These receptors were obtained from a man between 50 and 75 years old who received an inactivated influenza vaccine.

As to this clonotype: This sequence may be a read error, since a much larger clone differs from it by one base. This rearrangement joins TRBV20-1 to TRBJ1-3, with D unclear. This CDR3 comprises 15 residues. The V and J ends lost 5 bases and 0 bases respectively, with 14 bases between them. Per the germline V gene, CDR1 is DFQATT and CDR2 is SNEGSKA (reference sequence). Written as DNA, the CDR3 is TGCAGTGCTTCTAAACTACCGTTCTCTGGAAACACCATATATTTT. Translation: CSASKLPFSGNTIYF.

This sequence joins TRBV9 and TRBJ2-5; 15 bases are shared with TRBD2. The CDR3 spans 17 residues. J was trimmed by 4 bases and V by 0 bases; bases with no gene match: 4. Germline V gives CDR1 SGDLS, CDR2 YYNGEE. The CDR3 DNA follows: TGTGCCAGCAGCGTAGGGACTAGCGGGAGGGTACGAGAGACCCAGTACTTC. Its protein is CASSVGTSGRVRETQYF.

The CDR3 is CASSFGFSPSTDTQYF. The CDR3 coding sequence is TGTGCCAGCAGCTTCGGGTTCTCACCCAGCACAGATACGCAGTATTTT. V usage is TRBV7-6 and J usage is TRBJ2-3, with D unresolved. This CDR3 comprises 16 residues. In germline, CDR1 is SGHVS, CDR2 FNYEAQ. V was clipped by 3 bases and J by 0 bases, with 13 bases between them.

V is TRBV28 and J is TRBJ1-2; D is ambiguous. Germline values: CDR1 MDHEN, CDR2 SYDVKM. This CDR3 spans 14 amino acids. Trimming shortened V by 4 bases and J by 8 bases, and 17 bases separated the two germline ends. The CDR3 region is CASSSHSGTRGYTF. The CDR3 DNA is TGTGCCAGCAGTTCCCACTCGGGCACCCGGGGCTACACCTTC.

This clonotype was picked up many times. The genes are TRBV12-3 or TRBV12-4 and TRBJ1-6; 8 bases are shared with TRBD1. The length of the CDR3 is 15 residues. V was pared by 6 bases and J by 7 bases, with 8 bases of the junction left unmatched. As DNA, the CDR3 is TGTGCCAGCAGATCTCAGGGGGCTCTCAATTCACCCCTCCACTTT. This encodes CASRSQGALNSPLHF.

The chain's CDR3 is CASSSLAGSSYEQYF. As DNA, the CDR3 is TGTGCCAGCAGCTCCCTGGCGGGGAGCTCCTACGAGCAGTACTTC. This chain connects TRBV5-4 to TRBJ2-7, with D possibly matching TRBD2 (6 bases). The V gene's germline CDR1 is SGHNT and CDR2 YYREEE (reference sequence). V lost 3 bases and J 0 bases, leaving 13 bases between the germline ends. The CDR3 totals 15 residues.

This clonotype was observed a few times. A much bigger clone sits one base away, suggesting this may be a read error. This chain joins TRBV20-1 and TRBJ1-1; 8 nucleotides line up with TRBD1. This CDR3 comprises 13 residues. V dropped 0 bases and J dropped 3; count of bases not matched to a gene: 0. Looked up from germline, CDR1 is DFQATT and CDR2 is SNEGSKA (reference sequence). CDR3 DNA: TGCAGTGCTAGAGACAGGGGGCACACTGAAGCTTTCTTT. Residues: CSARDRGHTEAFF.

The CDR3 is CSATDRNIQYF. In nucleotides, the CDR3 is TGCAGTGCTACCGACAGAAACATTCAGTACTTC. J is TRBJ2-4 and V is TRBV20-1; tentative D call: TRBD1 (5 bases). Germline values: CDR1 DFQATT, CDR2 SNEGSKA (reference sequence). The V end was cut by 4 bases, the J end by 6 bases, with 7 bases between. This CDR3 spans 11 amino acids.

The sample holds a few counts of this clonotype. The chain recombines TRBV28 with TRBJ1-5; D gene uncertain. CDR1 is MDHEN and CDR2 is SYDVKM in the germline V gene. The CDR3 sequence is 16 residues long. Trimming left V 3 bases short and J 1 base short, with 13 bases between. This chain's CDR3 is CASSLSPGGSNQPQHF. The CDR3 nucleotides read TGTGCCAGCAGTTTGTCCCCAGGAGGGAGCAATCAGCCCCAGCATTTT.

The V gene is TRBV27, the J gene TRBJ2-2; possible D gene TRBD1, 6 bases. Germline V gene data show CDR1 as MNHEY and CDR2 as SMNVEV (reference sequence). Trimming pared 6 bases from V and 2 bases from J, leaving 16 bases between. This CDR3 region has 16 residues. The CDR3 loop reads CASSHNRALNTGELFF. CDR3 nucleotides: TGTGCCAGCAGCCATAACAGGGCTCTTAACACCGGGGAGCTGTTTTTT.

V and J are TRBV20-1 and TRBJ2-3; D possibly corresponds to TRBD2 (5 bases). Germline CDR1 DFQATT, CDR2 SNEGSKA (reference sequence). Trimming pared 4 bases from V and 0 bases from J, leaving 14 bases between. The CDR3 spans 15 residues. CDR3 residues: CSAIRAETSTDTQYF. The DNA of the CDR3 is TGCAGTGCTATCCGAGCGGAAACTAGCACAGATACGCAGTATTTT.

This clonotype was counted between two and nine times. The rearrangement joins TRBV29-1 to TRBJ2-2, with TRBD2 identical over 7 bases. Trimming at V came to 7 bases and at J to 0 bases, leaving 2 bases not matched to a gene. CDR3 length equals 13 residues. The germline V gene encodes CDR1 SQVTM and CDR2 ANQGSEA. This CDR3 reads CSAGTTNTGELFF. CDR3 nucleotides: TGCAGCGCCGGGACTACGAACACCGGGGAGCTGTTTTTT.

This clonotype has a handful of counts. V usage is TRBV29-1 and J usage is TRBJ1-1; perhaps TRBD1 as D (6 bases). This CDR3 comprises 14 residues. Germline V gene sequence: CDR1 SQVTM, CDR2 ANQGSEA. V shed 7 bases and J shed 0 bases, with 15 bases lying between them. The CDR3 DNA is TGCAGCGCCAACTGGGGGCAGTTGAACACTGAAGCTTTCTTT. Translation gives CSANWGQLNTEAFF.

The sample holds many counts of this clonotype. The genes are TRBV9 and TRBJ1-1, with 9 bases that match TRBD1. V lost 2 bases, J lost 3 bases, and 8 bases stayed unmatched. Germline CDR1 and CDR2: SGDLS and YYNGEE. CDR3 length equals 16 residues. CDR3 nucleotide sequence: TGTGCCAGCAGCGTGGAGTCACAGGGGGCGCACACTGAAGCTTTCTTT. This encodes CASSVESQGAHTEAFF.

The chain links TRBV20-1 to TRBJ1-1; D not resolved. The length of the CDR3 is 13 residues. Looked up from germline, CDR1 is DFQATT and CDR2 is SNEGSKA (reference sequence). V was clipped by 1 base and J by 0 bases, with 6 bases between them. In DNA form, the CDR3 reads TGCAGTGCTAGAGCGACGGTGAACACTGAAGCTTTCTTT. Protein product: CSARATVNTEAFF.

The rearrangement uses TRBV29-1 and TRBJ1-3; D possibly corresponds to TRBD1 (5 bases). V was pared by 5 bases and J by 9 bases, with 11 bases between. Looked up from germline, CDR1 is SQVTM and CDR2 is ANQGSEA. There are 11 residues in the CDR3. The CDR3 bases are TGCAGCGTTCCCAGGGAAGGCACCATATATTTT. It yields the protein CSVPREGTIYF.

The chain uses TRBV5-5 and TRBJ2-1; 9 positions agree with TRBD2. The CDR3 totals 15 residues. V dropped 0 bases and J dropped 2; count of bases not matched to a gene: 0. Germline V CDR1 and CDR2: SGHKS, YYEKEE (reference sequence). The CDR3 DNA reads as TGTGCCAGCAGCTTGGGGACTAGCGCCTACAATGAGCAGTTCTTC. Translated: CASSLGTSAYNEQFF.

The chain recombines TRBV2 with TRBJ1-4, with D possibly being TRBD1 (5 bases). V lost 5 bases and J 12 bases, leaving 16 bases between the germline ends. Per the germline V gene, CDR1 is SNHLY and CDR2 is FYNNEI. This CDR3 spans 13 amino acids. CDR3 in amino acids: CASSSDKPSELFF. As DNA, the CDR3 is TGTGCCAGCAGTTCGGACAAGCCGTCCGAACTGTTTTTT.